Here is one T cell receptor beta chain with its context. It lacks a known antigen. No base quality values were provided; no much bigger clone lies one nucleotide off. The sample is drawn from a study of blood T cell repertoires in COVID-19 (dated by TCRdb to the early 2020s). Background on the whole study: Samples from collaborators originated in the United States, Italy and Spain and spanned both the acute and convalescent phases of COVID-19. The material from the prospective study consisted of cDNA or gDNA derived from T cells, B-cell-depleted T cells, or PBMCs. Deeply sampled blood TCRbeta repertoires from subjects exposed to, actively infected with, or recovered from COVID-19 were included in the dataset. The repertoires were made available in a free public database intended to serve as a resource for research on the immune response to SARS-CoV-2. The samples were drawn from the first 160 participants of the ongoing ImmuneRACE study and from over 950 subjects provided by 6 global collaborators. Nearly every sample came with metadata listing a de-identified subject ID, COVID-19 status, age in years and sex. HLA class I and class II types, where available, came from metadata supplied by the sample provider rather than from assay-based typing. Beyond this particular receptor, the publication reports: The quantity of clinical and demographic metadata differed by source and by participant and was supplied without curation.

In Seattle, one collaborating source enrolled patients while the infection was active and tracked those patients longitudinally over the course of disease. Collaborating institutions collected whole blood in K2EDTA tubes following their own protocols. For TCRbeta analysis, collaborator samples were shipped as frozen whole blood, as isolated PBMCs, or as DNA extracted from either sample type. TCRbeta CDR3 regions were amplified from genomic DNA by means of the immunoSEQ Assay, a bias-controlled multiplex PCR. The study's own analysis went as follows. The number of nucleated cells in each sample was estimated from the amplification of reference gene primers within the assay. To quantify the absolute abundance of each unique TCRbeta CDR3 rearrangement, sequence reads were collapsed and filtered. For each sample, productive Simpson clonality was calculated as the square root of Simpson's diversity index over productive rearrangements. This is the immuneACCESS table as TCRdb keeps it, with only in-frame sequences that have V and J called. A part of the clones is gone; compared with another copy, unresolved V genes explain less than half, and the rest is unexplained. V, J and clone size are taken as reported in that table, and D and trimming were inferred from the DNA itself. The sample table holds over 200,000 clones, of which over 80% were seen once. Clones ranked in the top ten supply approximately 2.4% of the sample.

The junction shows trimming of 4 bases on V and 3 bases on J, and the gene matches do not reach 5 bases of it. The CDR3 contains 14 residues, cysteine and phenylalanine counted. CDR3 DNA is the only sequence kept; it has 42 bases, read in frame from the first base. CDR1 MNHEY and CDR2 SVGAGI were looked up in the germline V gene. Material for sequencing was peripheral blood. The chain employs TRBV6-5 and TRBJ1-1, with 7 bases aligning to TRBD1. The clonotype was recovered from a man aged 30 to 39 with COVID-19, enrolled during active disease. The DNA is as follows: TGTGCCAGCAGTTCCGGGACAGATCACACTGAAGCTTTCTTT. This sequence encodes CASSSGTDHTEAFF.